Shown below are 17 T cell receptor beta chains from a single sample sequenced in a study of Ad26.COV2.S vaccination and SARS-CoV-2 variants. Sequencing used immunoSEQ multiplex PCR; TCRdb keeps in-frame clones, though not all of them. The table records hundreds of thousands of clones, roughly nine tenths of them present only once. Treatment described: roughly 19 received Ad26.COV2.S at low or high dose, single or two shots; about 5 received placebo; per-sample allocation not given. All samples were drawn on day 63, counting from the first vaccine or placebo injection. The sequences come from peripheral blood, collected in a trial of Ad26.COV2.S vaccine versus placebo. The receptors were gathered from a person between 18 and 65 years old who received the Ad26.COV2.S COVID-19 vaccine or a placebo.

The rearrangement uses TRBV9 and TRBJ2-1, with 8 bases aligning to TRBD1. The trim removed 4 bases at V and 5 bases at J, leaving 11 bases unmatched. Germline V gene data show CDR1 as SGDLS and CDR2 as YYNGEE. This CDR3 comprises 16 residues. CDR3: CASSTQGVILDNEQFF. The CDR3 DNA is TGTGCCAGCAGCACACAGGGGGTGATACTAGACAATGAGCAGTTCTTC.

The rearrangement uses TRBV15 and TRBJ2-7, with 8 nucleotides matching TRBD2. The CDR3 length is 17 residues. Looked up from germline, CDR1 is LNHNV and CDR2 is YYDKDF (reference sequence). V dropped 9 bases and J dropped 3; count of bases not matched to a gene: 19. The CDR3, as DNA: TGTGCCACTTCCAGGGAAAACAGCGGGGGATCTCGCTACGAGCAGTACGTC. It translates to CATSRENSGGSRYEQYV.

The V gene is TRBV7-2, the J gene TRBJ2-1; TRBD2 aligns across 10 bases. The V gene end was trimmed by 5 bases and the J gene end by 2 bases; junction bases not matched to a gene: 3. The germline V gene encodes CDR1 SGHTA and CDR2 FQGNSA. The length of the CDR3 is 15 residues. The CDR3 reads CASSDTSGTYNEQFF. The CDR3 bases are TGTGCCAGCAGCGACACTAGCGGGACCTACAATGAGCAGTTCTTC.

The rearrangement joins TRBV20-1 to TRBJ1-2, with D hard to call. Looked up from germline, CDR1 is DFQATT and CDR2 is SNEGSKA (reference sequence). V lost 3 bases to trimming and J lost 0 bases, with 5 bases between them. The CDR3 has 12 residues. The CDR3 reads CSASSANYGYTF. The CDR3 DNA reads as TGCAGTGCTAGTTCCGCTAACTATGGCTACACCTTC.

The chain employs TRBV24-1 and TRBJ2-5, with 7 bases matching TRBD1. Trimming at V came to 2 bases and at J to 4 bases, leaving 6 bases not matched to a gene. Germline V gives CDR1 KGHDR, CDR2 SFDVKD. The CDR3 is made up of 15 amino acids. The CDR3 sequence is CATSDSGTDGETQYF. CDR3 in DNA: TGTGCCACCAGTGATTCAGGGACAGATGGAGAGACCCAGTACTTC.

Only one count was recorded for this clone. The chain links TRBV3-1 (or the pseudogene TRBV3-2) to TRBJ1-1; D gene ambiguous. There are 14 residues in the CDR3. The ends were cut back, 4 bases at V and 1 base at J, with 10 bases in the middle. The germline gives CDR1 LGHDT, CDR2 YNNKEL (reference sequence). CDR3 amino acids: CASSRPGGNTEAFF. The CDR3 DNA reads as TGTGCCAGCAGCCGCCCAGGAGGGAACACTGAAGCTTTCTTT.

CDR3 nucleotides: TGTGCCAGCTCTGTCCGGGACGAGGACACTGAAGCTTTCTTT. This encodes CASSVRDEDTEAFF. The V and J genes are TRBV18 and TRBJ1-1; TRBD1 is a possible D gene (5 bases). The germline gives CDR1 KGHSH, CDR2 LQKENI. V was cut by 6 bases and J by 3 bases, with 14 bases left in between. This CDR3 has 14 residues. Looking up the rest from reference TRBV18 and TRBJ1-1 gives the full variable domain: NAGVMQNPRHLVRRRGQEARLRCSPMKGHSHVYWYRQLPEEGLKFMVYLQKENIIDESGMPKERFSAEFPKEGPSILRIQQVVRGDSAAYFCASSVRDEDTEAFFGQGTRLTVV.

V and J are TRBV9 and TRBJ2-5, with 15 bases that match TRBD2. CDR1 SGDLS and CDR2 YYNGEE come from the germline V gene. V shed 3 bases and J 0 bases; nucleotides not matched to a gene: 6. The CDR3 runs 18 residues. CDR3 residues: CASSGGTSGGLYQETQYF. The CDR3 nucleotides are TGTGCCAGCAGCGGCGGGACTAGCGGGGGGCTGTACCAAGAGACCCAGTACTTC.

The chain joins TRBV2 to TRBJ1-3; D gene ambiguous. V shed 2 bases and J shed 9 bases, with 14 bases lying between them. This CDR3 region has 14 residues. The V gene's germline CDR1 is SNHLY and CDR2 FYNNEI. CDR3 protein: CASSERSPVRTIYF. CDR3 DNA: TGTGCCAGCAGTGAACGGTCTCCCGTTCGCACCATATATTTT.

The rearrangement links TRBV5-1 to TRBJ2-3, with TRBD2 matching 10 bases. Trimming removed 3 bases from V and 5 bases from J; junction bases left unmatched: 12. The CDR3 totals 17 residues. Germline V gene lookup returns CDR1 SGHRS and CDR2 YFSETQ. The chain's CDR3 is CASSYFQASGSVDTQYF. CDR3 DNA: TGCGCCAGCAGCTATTTTCAGGCTAGCGGGAGTGTAGATACGCAGTATTTT.

The chain uses TRBV5-1 and TRBJ1-1; TRBD1 might be the D (5 bases). The CDR3 has 15 residues. Trimming cost V 4 bases and J 1 base, with 14 bases left between them. Germline V gene sequence: CDR1 SGHRS, CDR2 YFSETQ. The CDR3 DNA is TGCGCCAGCAGCAACGGGGCAGGCCCGAACACTGAAGCTTTCTTT. Its translation is CASSNGAGPNTEAFF.

The chain uses TRBV19 and TRBJ1-2, with 7 positions matching TRBD1. The ends lost 3 bases at V and 5 bases at J; junction bases unmatched: 9. The CDR3 loop spans 15 amino acids. In germline, CDR1 is LNHDA, CDR2 SQIVND (reference sequence). The CDR3 loop is CASSIGQDFFYGYTF. DNA of the CDR3: TGTGCCAGTAGTATTGGACAGGACTTCTTTTATGGCTACACCTTC. Combining the CDR3 with reference TRBV19 and TRBJ1-2 gives the whole variable domain DGGITQSPKYLFRKEGQNVTLSCEQNLNHDAMYWYRQDPGQGLRLIYYSQIVNDFQKGDIAEGYSVSREKKESFPLTVTSAQKNPTAFYLCASSIGQDFFYGYTFGSGTRLTVV.

The chain employs TRBV27 and TRBJ2-3; 11 positions match TRBD2. The CDR3 totals 17 residues. Trimming took 6 bases from V and 6 from J; bases not matched to a gene: 14. CDR1 and CDR2 from the germline V gene are MNHEY and SMNVEV (reference sequence). The CDR3 DNA reads as TGTGCCAGCAGGTCCCTCGGTAGCGGGAGGGTTTCCGATACGCAGTATTTT. It encodes CASRSLGSGRVSDTQYF.

The V gene is TRBV12-3 or TRBV12-4, the J gene TRBJ2-5; possible D gene TRBD1, 5 bases. CDR3 size: 12 residues. Trimming stripped 3 bases from V and 5 bases from J, with 7 bases between. DNA for the CDR3: TGTGCCAGCAGTTTTTACAGGGAGACCCAGTACTTC. As protein: CASSFYRETQYF.

The V call is TRBV10-3, the J call TRBJ2-7; no clear D gene. Trimming took 2 bases from V and 0 from J, leaving 5 bases between them. Germline CDR1 is ENHRY and CDR2 is SYGVKD. The CDR3 totals 13 residues. The CDR3 reads CAISEAASYEQYV. The CDR3 DNA reads as TGTGCCATCAGTGAGGCTGCCTCCTACGAGCAGTACGTC.

The rearrangement uses TRBV7-9 and TRBJ2-5, with a possible D match to TRBD1 (5 bases). Looked up from germline, CDR1 is SEHNR and CDR2 is FQNEAQ (reference sequence). V was cut by 0 bases and J by 5 bases, with 10 bases left in between. This CDR3 has 14 amino acids. CDR3 protein: CASSLASGWETQYF. The CDR3 DNA follows: TGTGCCAGCAGCTTAGCGTCAGGGTGGGAGACCCAGTACTTC.

This clone has just one count. The V and J genes are TRBV10-3 and TRBJ2-7; tentatively, D is TRBD1 or TRBD2 (5 bases each). This CDR3 spans 14 amino acids. Between the trimmed V and J ends, which lost 1 base and 4 bases, there was a span of 11 bases. CDR1 ENHRY and CDR2 SYGVKD come from the germline V gene. CDR3 in DNA: TGTGCCATCAGTGAGTTGGGACCGTTTTACGAGCAGTACTTC. It codes for CAISELGPFYEQYF.